This TCR beta chain was documented in a study of cytomegalovirus exposure and HLA in healthy donors (dated by TCRdb to the late 2010s). As for the study more broadly: In an earlier analysis of approximately 500 of the donors, roughly 300 Gb of sequence data and some 100 million unique TCR beta sequences from about 190 million T cells were reported. An early release that covered fewer than 800 HLA-typed donors contained approximately 320 gigabases of sequencing data and around 85 million unique TCR sequences. Of the approximately 400 genotyped donors, around 81% fell in the genetic ancestry cluster associated with self-reported Caucasian donors. The study aimed to test whether signatures of past pathogen exposure could be identified by cataloging public T cell receptors. The study used immunosequencing to profile the T cell repertoires of 666 subjects and linked those repertoires to cytomegalovirus serostatus. Along with the approximately 700-subject first cohort, a separate validation cohort of over a hundred different subjects was used. The study combined high-throughput TCR immunosequencing, statistical association of individual TCRs with disease status, and machine learning to predict cytomegalovirus infection status. A later analysis re-examined previously published TCR beta repertoires from 500 to 700 donors and added high-resolution HLA genotyping to investigate patterns of TCR occurrence. In the later analysis, no new phenotypic data were used to find candidate immune exposures; instead, reliance was placed on TCR beta sequences and their occurrence across donors. In an earlier analysis of 587 of the donors, high-throughput TCR beta sequencing was used to judge whether each TCR beta V gene segment behaved as functional or pseudogenic. Alongside the repertoire data, information on donor age, sex, ethnicity and CMV serostatus was compiled. Genome-wide SNP genotypes for about 55% of the 666 donors were used in a later genetic analysis, which treated that subset as a discovery cohort. Every discovery cohort repertoire had been produced on one sequencing platform. HLA typing covered class I and class II loci at four-digit resolution. Typing coverage differed by locus: A, B, C, DRB1 and DQB1 were typed in roughly 620-630 donors, DQA1 in about 500, DPA1 in some 570, and DPB1 in 472. Because of strong linkage in the cohort, five DR-DQ haplotypes were treated as single units for association and clustering. On average, roughly 240,000 unique TCR beta nucleotide sequences were sequenced per donor among 398 genotyped donors of the cohort, with around 19% of those sequences being non-productive.

On this clone itself: Its antigen is not yet known. Base quality data are lacking; no much larger clone is found one base away.

The cohort consisted of 650 to 700 healthy bone marrow donors. Cohort members were all nominally healthy when sampled, although unrecorded immune exposures were likely present. The donor tested CMV seronegative, placing the donor among the 352 seronegative members of the cohort. A peripheral blood sample was collected from each donor, and TCR beta sequencing was performed on peripheral blood mononuclear cells. The Qiagen DNeasy Blood Extraction Kit was used to extract genomic DNA from the blood cell samples. V and J are truncated by 6 bases and 2 bases respectively, leaving an intervening sequence of 13 bases. CDR1 and CDR2, per the germline V gene, are MDHEN and SYDVKM. The CDR3 runs 14 residues from the cysteine to the phenylalanine. The kept DNA is CDR3 alone, 42 bases in frame from the first base. Here is what the overall study found, with its caveats: A later genetic analysis associated a missense DCLRE1C variant with V-gene and J-gene trimming of TCR beta chains, and an independent cohort replicated the association. According to a later analysis, most CMV-associated TCR beta chains appeared to be HLA-restricted, and the HLA associations seemed to be driven largely by CMV exposure. In a later analysis, several top co-occurrence clusters were reported to appear linked to parvovirus B19, influenza, CMV and Epstein-Barr virus. A later analysis found that TCR association rates varied across HLA loci, with DRB1 alleles showing the most associated TCRs and HLA-C alleles the fewest. Only TCR beta chains were sequenced in this cohort, and the absence of alpha or paired-chain data limited detectable features. A group of highly shared sequence variants was considered likely to be a technical artifact of the sequencing pipeline. While some public TCRs were present in many individuals, most TCR sequences turned up only very rarely across donors. When HLA alleles, especially DR and DQ, strongly co-occurred, attributing TCR associations to individual alleles was difficult. It was suggested by the authors that the approach could potentially be generalized to other disease states and immunological phenotypes. An earlier analysis of around 600 of the donors showed that most TCR beta V segments appeared in productive rearrangements either about 87% or about 30% of the time, which broadly matched IMGT annotations. Compared with the 666-donor mean, donors in an Asian-associated ancestry cluster had fewer N-insertions in productive TCRs, according to a later genetic analysis. In a later analysis, HLA-associated TCR beta chains showed more clonal expansion and lower generation probabilities than non-associated chains that were equally common. Because HLA typing was missing for some donors at each locus, association tests included only the typed subset. Because counts were too low, about 18 rarely observed V segments, including chromosome 9 orphons, were excluded from the earlier analysis of several hundred of the donors. A later analysis associated about 16,000 TCR beta sequences with specific HLA alleles at a false discovery rate of 0.05. In the study, about 150 TCR beta chains were listed as associated with cytomegalovirus. In both the original and validation cohorts, the classifier was reported to diagnose cytomegalovirus status with high specificity and sensitivity. CMV serostatus was the only immune exposure information available for the cohort. In vitro tests confirmed that a few of the cytomegalovirus-associated TCR beta chains recognize cytomegalovirus antigens. A further reported finding was that TCR beta sequences accurately predicted the HLA-A and HLA-B alleles for most subjects in the first cohort. Correlated functional status among segregating V segments might be attributable to linkage disequilibrium, but an unknown experimental factor could not be ruled out. Some IMGT-functional V segments, including TRBV6-2 and TRBV6-3, could not be told apart with the 87-base-pair reads, so those segments were excluded. Presence/absence analyses assumed roughly uniform sequencing depth across donors, an assumption that may not hold.

The library was generated by the immunoSEQ multiplex PCR assay. The multiplex PCR relied on a mix of 60 forward primers for TCR Vbeta segments and 13 reverse primers for TCR Jbeta segments. The CDR3 region of rearranged TCR beta genes was amplified from genomic DNA by a multiplex PCR assay. Amplified TCR beta libraries were sequenced as 87-base-pair reads on the Illumina HiSeq System. In the source study's methods: A later analysis tallied around 80 million unique TCR beta chains across the 666 repertoires, and some 12 million of those chains were shared by two or more donors. A nearest-neighbor algorithm error-corrected the raw reads and collapsed the reads into unique sequences, merging closely related sequences to remove PCR and sequencing errors. CDR3 sequences were aligned to IMGT reference sequences to assign V, D and J gene segments. For a sequence to be retained, at least a six-nucleotide match to both a V gene segment and a J gene segment was required. Rearrangements were classified as productive when the CDR3 lacked stop codons and remained in frame with V and J, and all other rearrangements were classified as non-productive. Following IMGT convention, CDR3 was defined as the stretch from the second conserved V-encoded cysteine up to the conserved J-encoded phenylalanine. Sequences without an unambiguous match to a single V gene segment were excluded from the earlier analysis of a few hundred of the donors. An earlier analysis of a few hundred of the donors classified V segments as functional when productive rearrangements were above 56.7% and as segregating when the standard deviation between donors was above 5%. To diagnose cytomegalovirus status from the catalog of TCR beta chain sequences, a statistical classification framework was built. In a later analysis, V and J genes were assigned by comparing TCR nucleotide sequences against IMGT/GENE-DB human TR gene sequences. In a later analysis, CDR3 sequences and most-parsimonious VDJ recombination scenarios were assigned using the TCRdist pipeline. In a later analysis, each TCR beta chain was defined by its CDR3 amino acid sequence together with its V-gene family, and reads without a unique V-gene family were excluded. As a way to deal with suspected cross-contamination and a sequencing artifact, a later analysis dropped 450 to 600 nucleotide sequences that were highly shared and had low generation probability. A later analysis calculated a clonal expansion index for each public chain from normalized within-repertoire ranks of inferred template counts. In a later analysis, generation probabilities were computed using a VDJ recombination model fitted to out-of-frame rearrangements, and the results were checked against IGoR. A later analysis scored TCR-TCR, TCR-HLA and TCR-CMV co-occurrence with hypergeometric tests, applying a repertoire-size bias correction to TCR pairs. In a later analysis, false discovery rates were estimated by permuting HLA or CMV assignments 20 times. A later analysis grouped co-occurring TCRs with DBSCAN, adding TCRdist sequence similarity when clustering within HLA-allele-positive subsets. Repertoires with fewer than 30,000 or more than 120,000 public chains, plus five repertoires with anomalous nucleotide sharing, were excluded from co-occurrence clustering. Sourced from immuneACCESS, this table was stored by TCRdb with only in-frame sequences that have V and J called. A share of the clones is absent; for the studies checked, an unresolved V gene accounts for under half, and the remainder has no known explanation. V and J calls and clone size are as listed in that table; D and trimming were resolved from the DNA. Present in this sample are fewer than 300,000 clones, roughly 80% of which were seen just once. The leading ten clones occupy about 0.28% of the sample.

The origin of this receptor is a girl aged 2-10 years in good health and CMV-seronegative. The chain uses TRBV28 and TRBJ1-2; TRBD1 is a weak D gene call, 6 bases matching. The material sequenced was PBMCs. The CDR3 region: CASRYRALNYGYTF. DNA sequence: TGTGCCAGCAGGTACAGGGCGCTGAACTATGGCTACACCTTC.